The clone carrying this T cell receptor beta chain was recorded many times. Trimming removed 3 bases at V and 2 bases at J, with 11 bases between. This CDR3 has 15 amino acids. This sample stems from a study of response to subunit inactivated influenza vaccine. TCRdb re-called the RT-PCR reads with MiXCR, one entry per CDR3 protein. The sample lists 500,000 to 700,000 distinct CDR3 sequences, around 25% occurring once. These data were likewise used in another study, on T cells expressing NK-cell markers. Turning to that study: Synthesis of TCR beta cDNA relied on 5'RACE template switching carrying UMIs. Of eight sequenced donors, seven were HCMV-seropositive and one HCMV-seronegative. In a group of several donors, dominant NKG2C+ clonotypes represented about 1.0-7.5% of CD8+ T cells. There remained a lack of clarity about HCMV specificity of expanded NKG2C+ T cell clones.

The sequences come from CD4+ T cells sorted from PBMCs, collected about 12 days after vaccination. The chain recombines TRBV12-3 or TRBV12-4 with TRBJ2-1, with no clear D. The source of this sequence is a man aged 50 to 60 who received an inactivated influenza vaccine. The CDR3 DNA reads as TGTGCCAGCAGTTTCGGGCAGTCCACCTACAATGAGCAGTTCTTC. Amino acid sequence: CASSFGQSTYNEQFF.